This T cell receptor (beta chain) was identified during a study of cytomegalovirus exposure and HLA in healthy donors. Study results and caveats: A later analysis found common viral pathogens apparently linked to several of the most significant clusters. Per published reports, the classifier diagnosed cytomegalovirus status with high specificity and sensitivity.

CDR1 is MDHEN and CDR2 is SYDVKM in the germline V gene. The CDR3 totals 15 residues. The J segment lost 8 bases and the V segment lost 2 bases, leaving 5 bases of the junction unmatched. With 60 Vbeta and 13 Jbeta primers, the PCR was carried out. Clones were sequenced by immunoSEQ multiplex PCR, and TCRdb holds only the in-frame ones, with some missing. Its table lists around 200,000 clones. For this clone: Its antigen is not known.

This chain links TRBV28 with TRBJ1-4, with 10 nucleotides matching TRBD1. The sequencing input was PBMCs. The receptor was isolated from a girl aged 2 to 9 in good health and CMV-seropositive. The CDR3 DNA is TGTGCCAGCAGTTTAGGACAGGGGGTTTGGGAAAAACTGTTTTTT. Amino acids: CASSLGQGVWEKLFF.